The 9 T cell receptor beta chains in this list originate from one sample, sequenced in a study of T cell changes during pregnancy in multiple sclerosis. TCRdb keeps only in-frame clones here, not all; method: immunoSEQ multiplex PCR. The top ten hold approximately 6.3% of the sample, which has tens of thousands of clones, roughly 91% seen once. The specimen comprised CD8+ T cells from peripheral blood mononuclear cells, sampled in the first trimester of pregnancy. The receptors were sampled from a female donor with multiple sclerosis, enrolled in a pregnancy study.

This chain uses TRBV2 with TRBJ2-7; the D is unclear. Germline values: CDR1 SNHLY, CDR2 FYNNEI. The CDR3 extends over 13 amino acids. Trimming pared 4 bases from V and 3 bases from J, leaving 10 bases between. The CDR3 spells CASSGIANYEQYF. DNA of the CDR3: TGTGCCAGCAGTGGCATCGCTAACTACGAGCAGTACTTC.

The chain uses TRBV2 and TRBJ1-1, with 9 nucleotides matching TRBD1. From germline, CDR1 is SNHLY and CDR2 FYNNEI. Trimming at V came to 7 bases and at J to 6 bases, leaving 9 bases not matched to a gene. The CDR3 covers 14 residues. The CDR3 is CASIPGQGFSEAFF. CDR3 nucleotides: TGTGCCAGCATCCCGGGACAGGGATTCTCTGAAGCTTTCTTT.

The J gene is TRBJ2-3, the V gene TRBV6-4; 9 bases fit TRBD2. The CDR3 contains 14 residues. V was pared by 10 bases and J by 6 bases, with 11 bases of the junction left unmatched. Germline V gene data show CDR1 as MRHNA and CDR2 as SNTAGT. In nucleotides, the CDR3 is TGTGCCACCCGTCCCGCGGGAGGGTCCGATACGCAGTATTTT. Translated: CATRPAGGSDTQYF.

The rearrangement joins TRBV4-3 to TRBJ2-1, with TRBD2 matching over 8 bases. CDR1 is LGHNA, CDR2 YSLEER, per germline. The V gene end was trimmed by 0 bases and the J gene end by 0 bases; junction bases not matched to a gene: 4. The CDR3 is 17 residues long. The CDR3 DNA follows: TGCGCCAGCAGCCAAGATAGCGCGGGAGGCTCCTACAATGAGCAGTTCTTC. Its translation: CASSQDSAGGSYNEQFF.

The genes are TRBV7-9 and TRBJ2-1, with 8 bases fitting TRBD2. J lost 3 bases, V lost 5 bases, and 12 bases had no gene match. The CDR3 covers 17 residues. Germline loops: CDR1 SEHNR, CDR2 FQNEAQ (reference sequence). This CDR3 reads CASSNTANSGIYNEQFF. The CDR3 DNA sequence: TGTGCCAGCAGCAATACCGCGAATAGCGGGATCTACAATGAGCAGTTCTTC.

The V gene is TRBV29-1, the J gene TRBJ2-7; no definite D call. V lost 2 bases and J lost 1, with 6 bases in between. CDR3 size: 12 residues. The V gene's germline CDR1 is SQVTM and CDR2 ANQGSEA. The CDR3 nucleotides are TGCAGCGTTGAATATGAGTCCTACGAGCAGTACTTC. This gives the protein CSVEYESYEQYF.

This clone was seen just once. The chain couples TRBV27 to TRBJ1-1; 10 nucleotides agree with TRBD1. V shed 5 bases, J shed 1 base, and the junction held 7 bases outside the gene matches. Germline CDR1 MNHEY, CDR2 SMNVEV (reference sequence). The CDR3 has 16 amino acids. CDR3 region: CASSPGTGVSNTEAFF. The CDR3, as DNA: TGTGCCAGCAGTCCTGGGACAGGGGTGTCGAACACTGAAGCTTTCTTT.

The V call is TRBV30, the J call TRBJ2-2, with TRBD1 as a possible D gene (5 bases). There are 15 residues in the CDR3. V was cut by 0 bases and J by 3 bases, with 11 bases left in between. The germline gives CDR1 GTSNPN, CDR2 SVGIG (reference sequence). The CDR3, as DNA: TGTGCCTGGAGTGTAGGCAGGGCGGACACCGGGGAGCTGTTTTTT. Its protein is CAWSVGRADTGELFF.

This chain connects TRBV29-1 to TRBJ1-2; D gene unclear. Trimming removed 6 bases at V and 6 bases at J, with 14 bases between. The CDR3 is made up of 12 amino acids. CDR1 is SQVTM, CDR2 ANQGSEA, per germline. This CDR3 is CSVGMRENGYTF. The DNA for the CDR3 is TGCAGCGTCGGGATGAGGGAAAATGGCTACACCTTC.